The 3 T cell receptor beta chains given below trace back to one sample, sequenced in a study of blood T cell repertoires in COVID-19. Libraries were prepared by immunoSEQ multiplex PCR; TCRdb keeps only in-frame clonotypes and omits some of them. The sample has under 500,000 clones, roughly 91% seen once. Sequenced input: peripheral blood. These receptors originate from a woman aged 25 to 39 with acute or convalescent COVID-19.

The chain combines TRBV5-5 with TRBJ1-1; no firm D call. In germline, CDR1 is SGHKS, CDR2 YYEKEE (reference sequence). The CDR3 covers 15 residues. Between the trimmed V and J ends, which lost 0 bases and 0 bases, there was a span of 9 bases. The CDR3 nucleotides are TGTGCCAGCAGCTTGGATGGGCTTATGAACACTGAAGCTTTCTTT. Its protein is CASSLDGLMNTEAFF. Drawing the rest from reference TRBV5-5 and TRBJ1-1, the complete variable domain is DAGVTQSPTHLIKTRGQQVTLRCSPISGHKSVSWYQQVLGQGPQFIFQYYEKEERGRGNFPDRFSARQFPNYSSELNVNALLLGDSALYLCASSLDGLMNTEAFFGQGTRLTVV.

The chain links TRBV2 to TRBJ1-5; 7 bases align to TRBD1. With 9 bases clipped from V and 2 bases from J, the junction kept 7 bases outside the gene matches. This CDR3 spans 14 amino acids. Germline CDR1 and CDR2: SNHLY and FYNNEI. In DNA, the CDR3 is TGTGCCAGTTCCGGACAGGCCCGCAATCAGCCCCAGCATTTT. Amino acids: CASSGQARNQPQHF.

The V gene is TRBV29-1, the J gene TRBJ2-1, with 9 bases matching TRBD1. CDR1 SQVTM and CDR2 ANQGSEA come from the germline V gene. The CDR3 runs 12 residues. V lost 7 bases and J lost 9; bases outside the gene matches: 7. CDR3 protein: CSARTGGREQFF. DNA of the CDR3: TGCAGCGCACGAACAGGGGGCCGTGAGCAGTTCTTC.